Listed below are T cell receptor beta chains from one sample, sequenced in a study of T cell responses to AZD1222 COVID-19 vaccine. Profiled with immunoSEQ multiplex PCR; TCRdb holds only in-frame clones, not every one. The sample records about 130,000 clones, about nine tenths being singletons. The sequencing here drew on peripheral blood, taken on day 0 of AZD1222 vaccination. The receptor set was obtained from an adult in good health. CDR3s include the opening cysteine and the closing phenylalanine or tryptophan. The D gene is left open where the match is weak. Part of the rows lack a size; the others show once, few, many or a class for expanded clones.

j_call | clone_size | v_call | d_call | cdr3_aa | cdr3_nt
TRBJ2-7 | - | TRBV19 | TRBD1 | CASSPRDRPYEQYF | TGTGCCAGTAGTCCCCGGGACAGGCCCTACGAGCAGTACTTC
TRBJ2-2 | - | TRBV5-1 | TRBD1 | CASSPDRGNTGELFF | TGCGCCAGCAGCCCCGACAGGGGAAACACCGGGGAGCTGTTTTTT
TRBJ2-6 | - | TRBV2 | - | CASSPHQGANVLTF | TGTGCCAGCAGTCCACACCAAGGGGCCAACGTCCTGACTTTC
TRBJ2-5 | - | TRBV7-2 | TRBD1 | CASSFDRAETQYF | TGTGCCAGCAGCTTCGACAGGGCAGAGACCCAGTACTTC
TRBJ2-1 | - | TRBV18 | - | CASSSMTGKFSNEQFF | TGTGCCAGCTCATCGATGACAGGCAAATTTTCCAATGAGCAGTTCTTC
TRBJ2-3 | - | TRBV19 | TRBD2 | CASTRGLALSTDTQYF | TGTGCCAGTACCCGAGGACTAGCCCTTAGCACAGATACGCAGTATTTT
TRBJ2-1 | - | TRBV7-8 | - | CASSSRKSSYNEQFF | TGTGCCAGCAGCTCGAGGAAAAGCTCCTACAATGAGCAGTTCTTC
TRBJ2-2 | once | TRBV6-2/TRBV6-3 | - | CASSFLRGELFF | TGTGCCAGCAGTTTCCTCAGGGGGGAGCTGTTTTTT
TRBJ1-2 | - | TRBV7-3 | TRBD1 | CASSRDRGLVFF | TGTGCCAGCAGCCGTGACAGGGGGCTTGTTTTCTTC
TRBJ1-1 | - | TRBV2 | - | CASPDSYQGSPFF | TGTGCCAGCCCGGACTCATACCAGGGCTCGCCTTTCTTT
TRBJ2-5 | - | TRBV9 | TRBD2 | CASSVRSSGGASSETQYF | TGTGCCAGCAGCGTAAGGTCCAGCGGGGGGGCTTCATCAGAGACCCAGTACTTC
TRBJ2-2 | - | TRBV11-3 | - | CASSFGQGGTGELFF | TGTGCCAGCAGCTTTGGGCAGGGGGGAACCGGGGAGCTGTTTTTT
TRBJ1-2 | - | TRBV27 | TRBD1 | CASSPWDRGTGWPRGYTF | TGTGCCAGCAGTCCGTGGGACAGGGGAACGGGGTGGCCTAGGGGCTACACCTTC
TRBJ2-5 | - | TRBV5-8 | - | CASSLWQGRTQYF | TGTGCCAGCAGCTTATGGCAGGGACGGACCCAGTACTTC
TRBJ2-1 | once | TRBV10-3 | TRBD2 | CALGGVAGGGNEQFF | TGTGCCCTCGGTGGGGTAGCGGGGGGAGGAAATGAGCAGTTCTTC
TRBJ1-2 | - | TRBV12-3/TRBV12-4 | - | CASSQGLSGYTF | TGTGCCAGCAGTCAGGGATTGAGTGGCTACACCTTC
TRBJ1-2 | - | TRBV3-1/TRBV3-2 | - | CASSQEGKPGYTF | TGTGCCAGCAGCCAAGAGGGGAAACCTGGCTACACCTTC
TRBJ1-1 | - | TRBV20-1 | - | CSARSDTEAFF | TGCAGTGCTAGATCGGACACTGAAGCTTTCTTT
TRBJ1-1 | - | TRBV7-2 | TRBD1 | CASTSFRTGSTEAFF | TGTGCCAGCACCTCTTTCCGGACAGGGAGCACTGAAGCTTTCTTT
TRBJ2-3 | - | TRBV19 | - | CASSTRGPDTQYF | TGTGCCAGTAGTACCCGGGGACCAGATACGCAGTATTTT
TRBJ1-2 | - | TRBV4-3 | - | CASSQEPGGRGISYTF | TGCGCCAGCAGCCAAGAACCCGGGGGGAGAGGAATAAGCTACACCTTC
TRBJ1-6 | - | TRBV30 | - | CAWSGDSTYNSPLHF | TGTGCCTGGAGCGGAGACAGTACATATAATTCACCCCTCCACTTT
TRBJ1-2 | - | TRBV3-1/TRBV3-2 | - | CASSQVATNYGYTF | TGTGCCAGCAGCCAAGTGGCCACGAACTATGGCTACACCTTC
TRBJ1-1 | few | TRBV29-1 | - | CSVAQGWNTEAFF | TGCAGCGTTGCGCAGGGGTGGAACACTGAAGCTTTCTTT
TRBJ2-7 | - | TRBV18 | - | CASSPSGAYEQYF | TGTGCCAGCTCACCCTCAGGGGCCTACGAGCAGTACTTC
TRBJ1-1 | - | TRBV27 | TRBD1 | CASSLSDRGPEAFF | TGTGCCAGCAGCCTTTCCGACAGGGGCCCGGAAGCTTTCTTT
TRBJ1-2 | - | TRBV2 | - | CASNLTPTDGRGYTF | TGTGCCAGCAACCTGACTCCAACCGACGGGCGTGGCTACACCTTC
TRBJ2-7 | - | TRBV5-1 | - | CASSLEGFIERAYEQYF | TGCGCCAGCAGCTTGGAGGGTTTTATAGAAAGGGCCTACGAGCAGTACTTC
TRBJ2-5 | - | TRBV19 | - | CASSAGAWGSQYF | TGTGCCAGTAGTGCAGGGGCTTGGGGATCCCAGTACTTC
TRBJ1-2 | - | TRBV6-5 | - | CASSYSIVRGGGYTF | TGTGCCAGCAGTTACTCGATCGTACGGGGGGGCGGCTACACCTTC
TRBJ1-5 | - | TRBV27 | - | CASSLRGNQPQHF | TGTGCCAGCAGTTTGAGAGGTAATCAGCCCCAGCATTTT
TRBJ2-1 | - | TRBV9 | TRBD2 | CASSDLPSGGVNEQFF | TGTGCCAGCAGCGATCTCCCTAGCGGGGGGGTTAATGAGCAGTTCTTC
TRBJ1-1 | - | TRBV9 | - | CASSVLSGGGSEAFF | TGTGCCAGCAGCGTATTGAGTGGGGGGGGATCGGAAGCTTTCTTT
TRBJ2-6 | once | TRBV3-1/TRBV3-2 | - | CASSPTDMRSSGANVLTF | TGTGCCAGCAGCCCGACAGACATGAGAAGCTCTGGGGCCAACGTCCTGACTTTC
TRBJ1-1 | once | TRBV5-4 | - | CASSLEANTEAFF | TGTGCCAGCAGCTTGGAGGCGAACACTGAAGCTTTCTTT
TRBJ2-1 | - | TRBV18 | TRBD2 | CASSPVLPPSGGSYNEQFF | TGTGCCAGCTCACCAGTCTTGCCCCCTAGCGGGGGCTCCTACAATGAGCAGTTCTTC
TRBJ1-2 | - | TRBV7-9 | - | CASSQGTLYGYTF | TGTGCCAGCAGCCAAGGGACATTGTATGGCTACACCTTC
TRBJ2-2 | - | TRBV19 | - | CASSIGVSGELFF | TGTGCCAGTAGTATAGGGGTCTCCGGGGAGCTGTTTTTT
TRBJ1-1 | - | TRBV6-5 | - | CASSYGGPSNTEAFF | TGTGCCAGCAGTTACGGGGGGCCATCAAACACTGAAGCTTTCTTT
TRBJ2-4 | - | TRBV19 | - | CASRDPQLAKNIQYF | TGTGCCAGTCGAGATCCCCAACTAGCCAAAAACATTCAGTACTTC
TRBJ1-3 | few | TRBV12-3/TRBV12-4 | - | CASSLQAGNTIYF | TGTGCCAGCAGTTTACAGGCCGGAAACACCATATATTTT
TRBJ1-5 | once | TRBV5-1 | - | CASSRIGTTSNQPQHF | TGCGCCAGCAGCCGAATAGGGACAACGAGCAATCAGCCCCAGCATTTT
TRBJ1-2 | - | TRBV28 | - | CASSSRGGHRFYGYTF | TGTGCCAGCAGTTCGAGAGGGGGACACCGTTTCTATGGCTACACCTTC
TRBJ2-2 | - | TRBV5-1 | - | CASSFTGLSGELFF | TGCGCCAGCAGCTTTACCGGGTTATCCGGGGAGCTGTTTTTT
TRBJ2-3 | - | TRBV9 | - | CASSVVPSRTQYF | TGTGCCAGCAGCGTAGTTCCTAGTCGTACGCAGTATTTT
TRBJ2-3 | once | TRBV3-1/TRBV3-2 | TRBD2 | CASSQLEGLAGGGDTQYF | TGTGCCAGCAGCCAACTTGAGGGGCTAGCGGGGGGCGGTGATACGCAGTATTTT
TRBJ1-1 | - | TRBV18 | - | CASSYTGNTEAFF | TGTGCCAGCTCCTATACTGGGAACACTGAAGCTTTCTTT
TRBJ1-3 | - | TRBV3-1/TRBV3-2 | TRBD1 | CASSQVTGRSGNTIYF | TGTGCCAGCAGCCAAGTGACAGGGAGGTCTGGAAACACCATATATTTT
TRBJ1-1 | - | TRBV10-3 | TRBD1 | CAIRGTDMNTEAFF | TGTGCCATCAGGGGGACAGACATGAACACTGAAGCTTTCTTT
TRBJ1-3 | - | TRBV3-1/TRBV3-2 | - | CASSPTRFSGNTIYF | TGTGCCAGCAGCCCAACCCGCTTCTCTGGAAACACCATATATTTT
TRBJ2-2 | - | TRBV7-2 | TRBD1 | CASSLGTGTPGELFF | TGTGCCAGCAGCCTCGGGACAGGTACTCCCGGGGAGCTGTTTTTT
TRBJ1-2 | - | TRBV5-6 | TRBD1 | CASSLWDRATHGYTF | TGTGCCAGCAGCTTGTGGGACAGGGCAACCCATGGCTACACCTTC
TRBJ1-5 | - | TRBV28 | - | CASNRDSNQPQHF | TGTGCCAGTAACAGGGATAGCAATCAGCCCCAGCATTTT